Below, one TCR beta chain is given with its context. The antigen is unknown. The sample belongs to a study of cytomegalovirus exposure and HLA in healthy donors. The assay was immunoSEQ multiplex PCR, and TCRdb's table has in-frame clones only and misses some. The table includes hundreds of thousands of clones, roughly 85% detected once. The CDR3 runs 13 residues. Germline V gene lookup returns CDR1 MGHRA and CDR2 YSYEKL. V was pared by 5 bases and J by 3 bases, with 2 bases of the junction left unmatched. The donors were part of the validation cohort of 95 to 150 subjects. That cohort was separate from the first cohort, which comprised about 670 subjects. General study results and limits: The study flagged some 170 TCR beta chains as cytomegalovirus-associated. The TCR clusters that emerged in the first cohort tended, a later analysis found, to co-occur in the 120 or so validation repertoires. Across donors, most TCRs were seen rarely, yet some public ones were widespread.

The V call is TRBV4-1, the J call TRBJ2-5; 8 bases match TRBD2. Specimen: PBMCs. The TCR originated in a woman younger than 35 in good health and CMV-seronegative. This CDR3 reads CASSSGLEETQYF. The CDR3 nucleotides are TGCGCCAGCAGCTCGGGACTAGAAGAGACCCAGTACTTC.